The rows below give T cell receptor beta chains drawn from one sample of a study of blood T cell repertoires in COVID-19. Profiled with immunoSEQ multiplex PCR; TCRdb holds only in-frame clones, not every one. The sample has some 150,000 clones; 70% to 85% are singletons. The material sequenced was peripheral blood. The receptors were sampled from a man between 60 and 70 years old who had recovered from COVID-19. Each CDR3 is given with its conserved first and last residue. The order of the fields is D gene, J gene, V gene, clone size, CDR3 DNA, CDR3 protein. The D gene is left open where the match is weak. Clone size is shown for a subset of rows, as once, few, many or a class of expanded clone.

D gene: .
J gene: TRBJ1-1
V gene: TRBV19
clone size: .
CDR3 DNA: TGTGCCAGTAGTGGTGGGAGGAGGAACACTGAAGCTTTCTTT
CDR3 protein: CASSGGRRNTEAFF

D gene: TRBD1
J gene: TRBJ1-1
V gene: TRBV2
clone size: few
CDR3 DNA: TGTGCCAGCAGTGAAGAGCAGGGGGCGCGAGCTTTCTTT
CDR3 protein: CASSEEQGARAFF

D gene: .
J gene: TRBJ1-6
V gene: TRBV5-1
clone size: .
CDR3 DNA: TGCGCCAGCGGTCCACAGGGTGAGACGTCACCCCTCCACTTT
CDR3 protein: CASGPQGETSPLHF

D gene: .
J gene: TRBJ2-1
V gene: TRBV29-1
clone size: .
CDR3 DNA: TGCAGCGTTGACGGGGGGCAGGGGCGCTACAATGAGCAGTTCTTC
CDR3 protein: CSVDGGQGRYNEQFF

D gene: .
J gene: TRBJ1-3
V gene: TRBV7-6
clone size: .
CDR3 DNA: TGTGCCAGCAGCTTAGTCGGTACGGGGGGCTCTGGAAACACCATATATTTT
CDR3 protein: CASSLVGTGGSGNTIYF

D gene: .
J gene: TRBJ1-5
V gene: TRBV19
clone size: few
CDR3 DNA: TGTGCCAGTAGTATAGGGAGGGGTAGCAATCAGCCCCAGCATTTT
CDR3 protein: CASSIGRGSNQPQHF

D gene: TRBD2
J gene: TRBJ2-3
V gene: TRBV28
clone size: once
CDR3 DNA: TGTGCCAGCAGTTTTAGCGGGGGGACTAGAGGTACGCAGTATTTT
CDR3 protein: CASSFSGGTRGTQYF

D gene: .
J gene: TRBJ1-1
V gene: TRBV19
clone size: .
CDR3 DNA: TGTGCCAGTAGAGCCGGAGGGAACACTGAAGCTTTCTTT
CDR3 protein: CASRAGGNTEAFF

D gene: .
J gene: TRBJ2-5
V gene: TRBV5-1
clone size: few
CDR3 DNA: TGCGCCAGCAGCTTGGCCGAGACTAGTCGAGAGACCCAGTACTTC
CDR3 protein: CASSLAETSRETQYF

D gene: TRBD1
J gene: TRBJ1-4
V gene: TRBV2
clone size: few
CDR3 DNA: TGTGCCAGCGCTGGGGACAGGGGTTATGAAAAACTGTTTTTT
CDR3 protein: CASAGDRGYEKLFF

D gene: .
J gene: TRBJ2-7
V gene: TRBV9
clone size: .
CDR3 DNA: TGTGCCAGCAGCTCAGGCGGGGGCTCAGGAGAGCAGTACTTC
CDR3 protein: CASSSGGGSGEQYF

D gene: TRBD2
J gene: TRBJ2-1
V gene: TRBV9
clone size: .
CDR3 DNA: TGTGCCAGCAGCCGACTAGCGGGGGTTACCTATGAGCAGTTCTTC
CDR3 protein: CASSRLAGVTYEQFF

D gene: .
J gene: TRBJ1-3
V gene: TRBV28
clone size: .
CDR3 DNA: TGTGCCAGCAGGACACACCACTCTGGAAACACCATATATTTT
CDR3 protein: CASRTHHSGNTIYF

D gene: .
J gene: TRBJ1-6
V gene: TRBV2
clone size: .
CDR3 DNA: TGTGCCAGTAGAGAGGGCAGGTCTCCGTATTCACCCCTCCACTTT
CDR3 protein: CASREGRSPYSPLHF

D gene: TRBD1
J gene: TRBJ1-5
V gene: TRBV27
clone size: .
CDR3 DNA: TGTGCCAGCAGCCGACAGGGGGTCCCCCTAGGCAATCAGCCCCAGCATTTT
CDR3 protein: CASSRQGVPLGNQPQHF

D gene: .
J gene: TRBJ1-4
V gene: TRBV5-4
clone size: .
CDR3 DNA: TGTGCCAGCAGCATTCAGGGAACTAATGAAAAACTGTTTTTT
CDR3 protein: CASSIQGTNEKLFF

D gene: .
J gene: TRBJ2-2
V gene: TRBV5-1
clone size: few
CDR3 DNA: TGCGCCAGCAGCTTGGAGCCCCGAGGCACCGGGGAGCTGTTTTTT
CDR3 protein: CASSLEPRGTGELFF

D gene: TRBD1
J gene: TRBJ1-1
V gene: TRBV3-1/TRBV3-2
clone size: .
CDR3 DNA: TGTGCCAGCAGCCAAGCGGACAGGGGGACTGAAGCTTTCTTT
CDR3 protein: CASSQADRGTEAFF

D gene: TRBD2
J gene: TRBJ2-5
V gene: TRBV6-5
clone size: .
CDR3 DNA: TGTGCCAGCAGTTACTCCGGCGGGGGGGCCTTAGAGACCCAGTACTTC
CDR3 protein: CASSYSGGGALETQYF

D gene: .
J gene: TRBJ1-2
V gene: TRBV6-5
clone size: .
CDR3 DNA: TGTGCCAGCAGCACAGAGAATCGTGGCTACACCTTC
CDR3 protein: CASSTENRGYTF

D gene: TRBD2
J gene: TRBJ2-3
V gene: TRBV10-1
clone size: .
CDR3 DNA: TGCGCCAGCAGTGAAGGCGGGGGGCCTGGACATACGCAGTATTTT
CDR3 protein: CASSEGGGPGHTQYF

D gene: TRBD1
J gene: TRBJ1-1
V gene: TRBV19
clone size: .
CDR3 DNA: TGTGCCAGTGGTCAACGGACAGGGACAACTTTCTTT
CDR3 protein: CASGQRTGTTFF

D gene: .
J gene: TRBJ2-3
V gene: TRBV6-6
clone size: .
CDR3 DNA: TGTGCCAGCAGCTCAGGGCGAGATGCCACAGATACGCAGTATTTT
CDR3 protein: CASSSGRDATDTQYF

D gene: .
J gene: TRBJ1-2
V gene: TRBV6-6
clone size: few
CDR3 DNA: TGTGCCAGCAGTTACGCGAATGGCTACACCTTC
CDR3 protein: CASSYANGYTF

D gene: TRBD1
J gene: TRBJ1-2
V gene: TRBV5-1
clone size: .
CDR3 DNA: TGCGCCAGCAGCTTGGAAGGACAGGGGTTAAACTATGGCTACACCTTC
CDR3 protein: CASSLEGQGLNYGYTF

D gene: .
J gene: TRBJ2-2
V gene: TRBV19
clone size: few
CDR3 DNA: TGTGCCAGTAGTCCTCAGGCGAACACCGGGGAGCTGTTTTTT
CDR3 protein: CASSPQANTGELFF

D gene: .
J gene: TRBJ2-1
V gene: TRBV5-5
clone size: .
CDR3 DNA: TGTGCCAGCAGCACCGACAGGCGGTCCTCCTACAATGAGCAGTTCTTC
CDR3 protein: CASSTDRRSSYNEQFF

D gene: TRBD1
J gene: TRBJ1-4
V gene: TRBV7-2
clone size: .
CDR3 DNA: TGTGCCAGCAGCCGGGACAGGTTAGGTAATGAAAAACTGTTTTTT
CDR3 protein: CASSRDRLGNEKLFF

D gene: .
J gene: TRBJ1-2
V gene: TRBV2
clone size: .
CDR3 DNA: TGTGCCAGCAGTCGGACAGAAGAATATGGCTACACCTTC
CDR3 protein: CASSRTEEYGYTF

D gene: TRBD2
J gene: TRBJ2-1
V gene: TRBV6-2/TRBV6-3
clone size: few
CDR3 DNA: TGTGCCAGCAGTTATGAAGCGGGGGGCGGCTCCTACAATGAGCAGTTCTTC
CDR3 protein: CASSYEAGGGSYNEQFF

D gene: .
J gene: TRBJ1-4
V gene: TRBV11-2
clone size: .
CDR3 DNA: TGTGCCAGCAGCTTAGGGTCCGGGGGGCGAGGCGAAAAACTGTTTTTT
CDR3 protein: CASSLGSGGRGEKLFF

D gene: TRBD1
J gene: TRBJ2-3
V gene: TRBV6-1
clone size: many
CDR3 DNA: TGTGCCAGCAGTGAAGGGACAGGGGGCGCAGATACGCAGTATTTT
CDR3 protein: CASSEGTGGADTQYF

D gene: .
J gene: TRBJ2-3
V gene: TRBV5-6
clone size: .
CDR3 DNA: TGTGCCAGCAGTCCTGAGCCCGGGGGCACAGATACGCAGTATTTT
CDR3 protein: CASSPEPGGTDTQYF

D gene: TRBD2
J gene: TRBJ2-5
V gene: TRBV9
clone size: .
CDR3 DNA: TGTGCCAGCAGCGGTAGCTTCGCTAGCGGCCAAGAGACCCAGTACTTC
CDR3 protein: CASSGSFASGQETQYF

D gene: .
J gene: TRBJ2-5
V gene: TRBV6-2/TRBV6-3
clone size: .
CDR3 DNA: TGTGCCAGCAGTTACCAGAACACCCAGTACTTC
CDR3 protein: CASSYQNTQYF

D gene: TRBD1
J gene: TRBJ1-5
V gene: TRBV18
clone size: .
CDR3 DNA: TGTGCCAGCTCACCAGGGACAGGGGACGAGCCCCAGCATTTT
CDR3 protein: CASSPGTGDEPQHF

D gene: .
J gene: TRBJ1-5
V gene: TRBV4-3
clone size: .
CDR3 DNA: TGCGCCAGCAGCCGCACAGGGTACTCTCAGCCCCAGCATTTT
CDR3 protein: CASSRTGYSQPQHF

D gene: TRBD1
J gene: TRBJ1-2
V gene: TRBV6-4
clone size: .
CDR3 DNA: TGTGCCAGCAGTCCAGGGGGGAACTATGGCTACACCTTC
CDR3 protein: CASSPGGNYGYTF

D gene: TRBD1
J gene: TRBJ1-4
V gene: TRBV25-1
clone size: .
CDR3 DNA: TGTGCCAGCAGGGGACAGGCTATAACTAATGAAAAACTGTTTTTT
CDR3 protein: CASRGQAITNEKLFF

D gene: .
J gene: TRBJ1-6
V gene: TRBV6-5
clone size: .
CDR3 DNA: TGTGCCAGCAGTTACTTAGCCGGTACCCGGTCACCCCTCCACTTT
CDR3 protein: CASSYLAGTRSPLHF

D gene: .
J gene: TRBJ2-7
V gene: TRBV11-2
clone size: .
CDR3 DNA: TGTGCCAGCAGCTGGGGCGGGGACTACGAGCAGTACTTC
CDR3 protein: CASSWGGDYEQYF

D gene: TRBD1
J gene: TRBJ1-2
V gene: TRBV3-1/TRBV3-2
clone size: .
CDR3 DNA: TGTGCCAGCAGCCACGTCGGGACAGCGGGCTATGGCTACACCTTC
CDR3 protein: CASSHVGTAGYGYTF

D gene: TRBD1
J gene: TRBJ1-6
V gene: TRBV9
clone size: .
CDR3 DNA: TGTGCCAGCAGCGTGGGACAGGGGGGTTCACCCCTCCACTTT
CDR3 protein: CASSVGQGGSPLHF

D gene: .
J gene: TRBJ2-2
V gene: TRBV6-5
clone size: .
CDR3 DNA: TGTGCCAGCAGTTTTGGGCAGGGGCACGGCACCGGGGAGCTGTTTTTT
CDR3 protein: CASSFGQGHGTGELFF

D gene: TRBD1
J gene: TRBJ1-1
V gene: TRBV2
clone size: once
CDR3 DNA: TGTGCCAGCAGTGGAGTGGTAACAGGGGACTTCAACACTGAAGCTTTCTTT
CDR3 protein: CASSGVVTGDFNTEAFF

D gene: .
J gene: TRBJ2-7
V gene: TRBV6-5
clone size: .
CDR3 DNA: TGTGCCAGCAGAATGGGACTCGACGAGCAGTACTTC
CDR3 protein: CASRMGLDEQYF

D gene: .
J gene: TRBJ1-4
V gene: TRBV6-5
clone size: .
CDR3 DNA: TGTGCCAGAAGGGAGGGGGTGGTTGTTGAAAAACTGTTTTTT
CDR3 protein: CARREGVVVEKLFF

D gene: .
J gene: TRBJ2-7
V gene: TRBV25-1
clone size: .
CDR3 DNA: TGTGCCAGTGCAGGGACCTACGAGCAGTACTTC
CDR3 protein: CASAGTYEQYF

D gene: TRBD1
J gene: TRBJ1-4
V gene: TRBV19
clone size: .
CDR3 DNA: TGTGCCAGTAGTCCAGGGGGGTGGACTAATGAAAAACTGTTTTTT
CDR3 protein: CASSPGGWTNEKLFF

D gene: .
J gene: TRBJ1-2
V gene: TRBV7-2
clone size: .
CDR3 DNA: TGTGCCAGCAGCTTAGCGGCTGCCGGGGCTAGGGGGGGCTACACCTTC
CDR3 protein: CASSLAAAGARGGYTF

D gene: .
J gene: TRBJ2-1
V gene: TRBV7-9
clone size: .
CDR3 DNA: TGTGCCAGCAGCCCTGGAGGGGGGGCCGGCGATGAGCAGTTCTTC
CDR3 protein: CASSPGGGAGDEQFF